These 21 T cell receptor beta chains originate from one sample sequenced in a study of cytomegalovirus exposure and HLA in healthy donors. PCR employed 60 Vbeta and 13 Jbeta primers. The assay was immunoSEQ multiplex PCR, and TCRdb's table has in-frame clones only and misses some. The sample records roughly 200,000 clones, 75% to 85% being singletons. Sequencing was carried out using PBMCs. The receptor source for this set is a woman aged 55-70 years in good health and CMV-seropositive.

The chain recombines TRBV27 with TRBJ2-7; possible D gene TRBD2, 6 bases. Trimming shortened V by 2 bases and J by 0 bases, and 11 bases separated the two germline ends. The germline V gene encodes CDR1 MNHEY and CDR2 SMNVEV (reference sequence). This CDR3 is 15 amino acids long. For the CDR3, the DNA is TGTGCCAGCAGTTTAGGAGGGGTGGTCTCCTACGAGCAGTACTTC. Encoded protein: CASSLGGVVSYEQYF.

The sample holds a few counts of this clone. The gene calls are TRBV27 and TRBJ1-4; 9 nucleotides line up with TRBD1. The CDR3 runs 15 residues. Losses at the gene ends were 1 base for V and 5 bases for J; bases not matched to a gene: 2. Germline-derived CDR1 and CDR2 are MNHEY and SMNVEV (reference sequence). CDR3 in amino acids: CASSLWGTGNEKLFF. CDR3 DNA sequence: TGTGCCAGCAGTTTATGGGGGACAGGGAATGAAAAACTGTTTTTT. Looking up the rest from reference TRBV27 and TRBJ1-4 gives the full variable domain: EAQVTQNPRYLITVTGKKLTVTCSQNMNHEYMSWYRQDPGLGLRQIYYSMNVEVTDKGDVPEGYKVSRKEKRNFPLILESPSPNQTSLYFCASSLWGTGNEKLFFGSGTQLSVL.

This clone was found once. The chain has TRBV27 and TRBJ2-7, with 9 bases identical to TRBD2. The V segment lost 6 bases and the J segment 3 bases; nucleotides outside the gene matches: 15. This CDR3 is 17 amino acids long. CDR1 is MNHEY, CDR2 SMNVEV, per germline (reference sequence). CDR3 in amino acids: CASRVHDPTSGLYEQYF. The CDR3 bases are TGTGCCAGCAGAGTCCACGACCCCACTAGCGGGCTCTACGAGCAGTACTTC.

The chain combines TRBV29-1 with TRBJ1-1, with D perhaps matching TRBD1 (6 bases). The germline CDR1 and CDR2 sequences are SQVTM and ANQGSEA. There are 12 residues in the CDR3. V lost 7 bases, J lost 8 bases, and 17 bases lay in between. CDR3 in DNA: TGCAGCGCCAGCTCACAGGGATACGAAGCTTTCTTT. Protein sequence: CSASSQGYEAFF.

The J gene is TRBJ1-1, the V gene TRBV10-3, with 9 bases identical to TRBD1. V was pared by 7 bases and J by 6 bases, with 9 bases of the junction left unmatched. The CDR3 has 14 amino acids. Germline assignment: CDR1 ENHRY and CDR2 SYGVKD. CDR3 residues: CAIKGTGIPPEAFF. In nucleotides, the CDR3 is TGTGCCATCAAGGGGACAGGGATCCCCCCTGAAGCTTTCTTT.

The CDR3 region has the DNA TGTGCCAGCAACCTACTAGCGGGAGTACGGGTGCAGTACTTC. As protein: CASNLLAGVRVQYF. This sequence joins TRBV11-2 and TRBJ2-7, with 11 bases fitting TRBD2. Germline-derived CDR1 and CDR2 are SGHAT and FQNNGV. Trimming at V came to 7 bases and at J to 9 bases, leaving 11 bases not matched to a gene. The CDR3 loop spans 14 amino acids.

This sequence joins TRBV5-5 and TRBJ1-2; a possible D gene is TRBD1 (6 bases). CDR1 is SGHKS and CDR2 is YYEKEE in the germline V gene (reference sequence). V dropped 0 bases and J dropped 4 bases, with 16 bases sitting between them. The CDR3 is 16 amino acids. CDR3 nucleotides: TGTGCCAGCAGCTTGGTCGGGACATCTGAAACCTATGGCTACACCTTC. It encodes CASSLVGTSETYGYTF.

The CDR3 spells CAWSMSRQRYEQYF. CDR3 DNA: TGTGCCTGGAGTATGTCCAGACAAAGGTACGAGCAGTACTTC. J is TRBJ2-7 and V is TRBV30; unclear D gene. CDR3 size: 14 residues. V was shortened by 2 bases and J by 4 bases, with 15 bases between the two germline ends. In germline, CDR1 is GTSNPN, CDR2 SVGIG (reference sequence).

Only one count was recorded for this clone. V usage is TRBV19 and J usage is TRBJ2-7; weak D call: TRBD1 (5 bases). CDR1 is LNHDA, CDR2 SQIVND, per germline (reference sequence). CDR3 length: 14 amino acids. V dropped 3 bases and J dropped 4 bases, with 13 bases sitting between them. The CDR3 loop reads CASSIEDNAYEQYF. The CDR3 DNA reads as TGTGCCAGTAGTATTGAGGACAACGCTTACGAGCAGTACTTC.

V is TRBV30 and J is TRBJ2-7; 9 bases are shared with TRBD2. V trimming: 3 bases; J trimming: 8 bases; junction bases outside the gene matches: 5. The CDR3 sequence is 12 residues long. Germline CDR1 GTSNPN, CDR2 SVGIG (reference sequence). The DNA for the CDR3 is TGTGCCTGGAGCGCTAGCGGGGTAAAGCAGTACTTC. Protein: CAWSASGVKQYF.

Turning to this clone: The junction differs from germline at one of its ends, possibly a read error. The J gene is TRBJ1-4, the V gene TRBV28; 8 bases match TRBD1. This CDR3 has 14 residues. Germline-derived CDR1 and CDR2 are MDHEN and SYDVKM. Here the CDR3 reads CASSSGGNNGKLFF. The CDR3 DNA reads as TGTGCCAGCAGTTCAGGGGGCAATAATGGAAAACTGTTTTTT.

The chain couples TRBV4-3 to TRBJ2-6; D gene ambiguous. Trimming removed 0 bases at V and 2 bases at J, with 14 bases between. The germline V gene has CDR1 LGHNA and CDR2 YSLEER. The CDR3 totals 18 residues. The CDR3 is CASSQDVGAAAGANVLTF. The CDR3 coding sequence is TGCGCCAGCAGCCAAGATGTCGGTGCGGCAGCTGGGGCCAACGTCCTGACTTTC.

The genes are TRBV5-6 and TRBJ2-3; D possibly corresponds to TRBD2 (6 bases). The CDR3 loop spans 17 amino acids. Deletions cut 6 bases from V and 1 base from J, with 21 bases between. The V gene's germline CDR1 is SGHDT and CDR2 YYEEEE. The CDR3 reads CASTNSTRDSRTDTQYF. The CDR3 DNA is TGTGCCAGCACCAACTCGACCCGGGACTCCCGCACAGATACGCAGTATTTT.

The V and J genes are TRBV19 and TRBJ2-7; the D gene is possibly TRBD2 (5 bases). The CDR3 loop spans 15 amino acids. The germline V gene encodes CDR1 LNHDA and CDR2 SQIVND (reference sequence). Trimming took off 6 bases at V and 0 bases at J, with 15 bases between the two ends. CDR3 amino acids: CASRSMAGSSYEQYF. The DNA for the CDR3 is TGTGCCAGTAGAAGCATGGCGGGTAGCTCCTACGAGCAGTACTTC.

The CDR3, as DNA: TGCGCCAGCAGCTTGAGCGATGAGCAGTTCTTC. It encodes CASSLSDEQFF. V is TRBV5-1 and J is TRBJ2-1; D not resolved. This CDR3 spans 11 amino acids. CDR1 and CDR2 (germline): SGHRS, YFSETQ. The V end was cut by 1 base, the J end by 8 bases, with 4 bases between.

The V call is TRBV6-5, the J call TRBJ1-4; unclear D gene. V lost 2 bases to trimming and J lost 8 bases, with 3 bases between them. CDR3 size: 11 residues. The germline V gene encodes CDR1 MNHEY and CDR2 SVGAGI. In DNA, the CDR3 is TGTGCCAGCAGTTACCGGGAAAAACTGTTTTTT. Encoded protein: CASSYREKLFF.

The chain links TRBV6-5 to TRBJ1-2, with 9 bases lining up with TRBD1. Germline V lookup: CDR1 MNHEY, CDR2 SVGAGI. The CDR3 has 14 amino acids. V was clipped by 5 bases and J by 3 bases; unmatched bases: 4. The CDR3 sequence: CASSGGQGDYGYTF. The CDR3 coding sequence is TGTGCCAGCAGTGGGGGACAGGGAGACTATGGCTACACCTTC.

The chain recombines TRBV5-1 with TRBJ1-6; 9 bases are a match to TRBD1. The V segment lost 2 bases and the J segment 8 bases; nucleotides outside the gene matches: 2. Germline V gene sequence: CDR1 SGHRS, CDR2 YFSETQ. The CDR3 runs 14 residues. DNA for the CDR3: TGCGCCAGCAGCTTTGGACAGGGGCATTCACCCCTCCACTTT. Encoded protein: CASSFGQGHSPLHF. The whole variable domain, filled in from reference TRBV5-1 and TRBJ1-6, reads KAGVTQTPRYLIKTRGQQVTLSCSPISGHRSVSWYQQTPGQGLQFLFEYFSETQRNKGNFPGRFSGRQFSNSRSEMNVSTLELGDSALYLCASSFGQGHSPLHFGNGTRLTVT.

The V and J genes are TRBV9 and TRBJ2-5; 14 bases fit TRBD2. The last part of the DNA fits TRBJ2-7 better; the J call may be wrong. Germline loops: CDR1 SGDLS, CDR2 YYNGEE. The length of the CDR3 is 15 residues. In DNA form, the CDR3 reads TGTGCCAGCAGCGTAGGACTAGCGGGAGGGTACGAGCAGTACTTC. Amino acid sequence: CASSVGLAGGYEQYF.

This clone appeared a single time. V and J are TRBV9 and TRBJ1-4, with TRBD1 identical over 9 bases. V gave up 4 bases and J gave up 5 bases; unmatched junction bases: 6. The germline V gene encodes CDR1 SGDLS and CDR2 YYNGEE. This CDR3 has 15 amino acids. CDR3 coding DNA: TGTGCCAGCAGCCCCTGGGACAGGGACAATGAAAAACTGTTTTTT. Protein product: CASSPWDRDNEKLFF.

This chain uses TRBV21-1 with TRBJ1-5; the table's TRBD1 call for D was not verified on the DNA. TRBV21-1 is a documented pseudogene. This CDR3 region has 12 residues. The CDR3 region is CAKDREDQPQHF. The CDR3 nucleotides are TGTGCCAAAGACAGGGAGGATCAGCCCCAGCATTTT.